The clone carrying this T cell receptor (beta chain) was seen ten or more times. Its antigen is as yet unknown. This specimen belongs to a study of T cell repertoires in cytomegalovirus infection. Study background: Use of recently identified HLA-C-restricted and well-studied HLA-B-restricted CMV epitopes was part of the study. It can be stated that public TCR beta signatures indicated CMV infection as well as a matching HLA type. General observations from the study: The response measured ex vivo was dominated by TCR beta clonotypes (HLA-C-restricted and CMV-specific). Based on cumulative public TCR beta family frequency, carriers of CMV plus the relevant HLA were identified.

The ends were cut back, 4 bases at V and 4 bases at J, with 10 bases in the middle. CDR1 and CDR2 (germline): SGHTA, FQGNSA. This CDR3 spans 13 amino acids. TCRdb independently ran MiXCR on the reads; one entry per CDR3 protein. This repertoire shows some 560,000 distinct CDR3 sequences, approximately 40% found once; its top ten account for more than 40%. The TCR originated in a human donor in good health (CMV status not recorded). Some clones in this sample may be carry-over from other donors' samples. The source was cultured PBMCs, collected from culture after CMV antigen stimulation. The chain is built from TRBV7-2 and TRBJ2-5; D gene unclear. CDR3 in DNA: TGTGCCAGCAGCTCAAGACTTGTAGAGACCCAGTACTTC. Translating gives CASSSRLVETQYF.